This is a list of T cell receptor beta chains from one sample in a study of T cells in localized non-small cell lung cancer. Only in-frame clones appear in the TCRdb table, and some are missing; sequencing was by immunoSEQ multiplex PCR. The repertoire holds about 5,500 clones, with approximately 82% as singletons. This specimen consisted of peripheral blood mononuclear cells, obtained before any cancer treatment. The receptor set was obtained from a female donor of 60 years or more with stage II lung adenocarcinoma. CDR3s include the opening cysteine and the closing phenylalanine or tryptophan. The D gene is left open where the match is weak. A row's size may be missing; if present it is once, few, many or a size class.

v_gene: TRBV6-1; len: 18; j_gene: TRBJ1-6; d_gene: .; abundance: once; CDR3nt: TGTGCCAGCAGTGAAGAGCGAGCAGCCCTTATGGGTAATTCACCCCTCCACTTT; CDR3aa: CASSEERAALMGNSPLHF
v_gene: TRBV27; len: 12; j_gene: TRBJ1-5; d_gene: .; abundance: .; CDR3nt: TGTGCCAGCAGTTCCGGGGATCAGCCCCAGCATTTT; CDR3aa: CASSSGDQPQHF
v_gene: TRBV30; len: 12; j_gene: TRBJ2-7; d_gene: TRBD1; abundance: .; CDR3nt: TGTGCCTGGAGTGTGGGACAGGCTCCCTCAAACTTC; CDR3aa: CAWSVGQAPSNF
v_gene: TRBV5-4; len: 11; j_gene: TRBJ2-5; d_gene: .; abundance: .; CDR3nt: TGTGCCTCCGGGCCTCCGGAGACCCAGTACTTC; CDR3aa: CASGPPETQYF
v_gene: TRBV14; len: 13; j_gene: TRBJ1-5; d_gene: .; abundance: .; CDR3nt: TGTGCCAGCAGCCCCTCCAGCAATCAGCCCCAGCATTTT; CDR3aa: CASSPSSNQPQHF
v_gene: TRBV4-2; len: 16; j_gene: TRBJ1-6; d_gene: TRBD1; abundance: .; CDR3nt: TGTGCCAGCAGCCAAGATTTAGGGACAGGGAACTCACCCCTCCACTTT; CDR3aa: CASSQDLGTGNSPLHF
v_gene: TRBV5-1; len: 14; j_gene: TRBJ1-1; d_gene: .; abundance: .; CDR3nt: TGCGCCAGCAGCCCTCAGACAGGGAACACTGAAGCTTTCTTT; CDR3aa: CASSPQTGNTEAFF
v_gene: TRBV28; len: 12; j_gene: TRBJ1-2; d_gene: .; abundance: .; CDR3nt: TGTGCCAGCAGTTCGATGGAATATGGCTACACCTTC; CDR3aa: CASSSMEYGYTF
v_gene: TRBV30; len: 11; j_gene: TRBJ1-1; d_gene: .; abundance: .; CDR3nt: TGTGCCTGGAGTAGGGGGACTGAAGCTTTCTTT; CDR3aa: CAWSRGTEAFF
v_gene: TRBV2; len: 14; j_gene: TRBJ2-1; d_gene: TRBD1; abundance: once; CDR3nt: TGTGCCAGCAGTCCACGGACAGGTTTTCAGGAGCAGTTCTTC; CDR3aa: CASSPRTGFQEQFF
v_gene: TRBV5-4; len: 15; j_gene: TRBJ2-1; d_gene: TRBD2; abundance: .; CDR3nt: TGTGCCAGCAGTAGTACTAGCGGGAGTTACAATGAGCAGTTCTTC; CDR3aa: CASSSTSGSYNEQFF
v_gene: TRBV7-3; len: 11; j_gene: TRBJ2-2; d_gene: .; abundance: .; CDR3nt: TGTGCCAGCAGTTCAGGCGGGGAGCTGTTTTTT; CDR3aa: CASSSGGELFF
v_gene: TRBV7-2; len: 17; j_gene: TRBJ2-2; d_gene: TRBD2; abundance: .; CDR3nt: TGTGCCATACCACCCACGGCTAGCGGGAGTGAAACCGGGGAGCTGTTTTTT; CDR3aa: CAIPPTASGSETGELFF
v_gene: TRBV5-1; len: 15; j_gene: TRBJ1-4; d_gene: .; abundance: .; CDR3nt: TGCGCCAGCAGCTTGGCCCCCGGGACTAATGAAAAACTGTTTTTT; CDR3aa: CASSLAPGTNEKLFF
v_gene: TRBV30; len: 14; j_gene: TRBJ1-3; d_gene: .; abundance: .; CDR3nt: TGTGCCTGGAGTGTTCCCCTCTCTGGAAACACCATATATTTT; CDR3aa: CAWSVPLSGNTIYF
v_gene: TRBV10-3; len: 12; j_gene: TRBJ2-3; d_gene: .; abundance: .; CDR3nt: TGTGCCATCAGTGAACGAACAGATACGCAGTATTTT; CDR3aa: CAISERTDTQYF
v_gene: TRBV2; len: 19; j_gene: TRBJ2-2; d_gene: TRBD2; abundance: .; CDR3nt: TGTGCCAGCACCTCCGGGACTAGCGGGAGGGCCTGGCATACCGGGGAGCTGTTTTTT; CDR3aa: CASTSGTSGRAWHTGELFF
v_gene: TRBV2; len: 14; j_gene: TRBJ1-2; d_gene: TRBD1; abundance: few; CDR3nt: TGTGCCAGCAGTGAATCCGGGACAGTAAATGGCTACACCTTC; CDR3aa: CASSESGTVNGYTF
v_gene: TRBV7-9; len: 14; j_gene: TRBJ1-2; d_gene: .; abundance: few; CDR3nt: TGTGCCAGCAGCCCAACAGGGACTAACTATGGCTACACCTTC; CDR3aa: CASSPTGTNYGYTF
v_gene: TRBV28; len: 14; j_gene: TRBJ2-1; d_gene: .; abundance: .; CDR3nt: TGTGCCAGTTCCAAAGGGAGCTCCTACAATGAGCAGTTCTTC; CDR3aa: CASSKGSSYNEQFF
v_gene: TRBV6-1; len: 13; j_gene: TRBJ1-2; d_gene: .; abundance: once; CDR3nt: TGTGCCAGCAGTGAAGACCCTGCCGGACGGATAAGCTTC; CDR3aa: CASSEDPAGRISF
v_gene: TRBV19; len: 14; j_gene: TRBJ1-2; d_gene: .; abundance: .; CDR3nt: TGTGCCAGTACCACGCTAGGACAGATCTATGGCTACACCTTC; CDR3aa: CASTTLGQIYGYTF
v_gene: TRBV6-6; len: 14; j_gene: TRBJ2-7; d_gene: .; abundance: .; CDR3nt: TGTGCCAGCAGTTGGGGACAAACCTCCTACGAGCAGTACTTC; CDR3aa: CASSWGQTSYEQYF
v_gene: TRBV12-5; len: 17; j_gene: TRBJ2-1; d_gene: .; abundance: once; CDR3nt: TGTGCTAGTGCCTGGAGAGGAGAATCTCTGGCCTACAATGAGCAGTTCTTC; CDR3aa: CASAWRGESLAYNEQFF
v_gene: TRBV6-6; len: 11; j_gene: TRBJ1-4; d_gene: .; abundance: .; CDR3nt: TGTGCGTCAGGCCATGCTGAAAAACTGTTTTTT; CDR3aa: CASGHAEKLFF
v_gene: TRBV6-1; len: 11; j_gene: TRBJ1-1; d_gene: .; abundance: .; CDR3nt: TGTGCCACCATGAGGAACACTGAAGCTTTCTTT; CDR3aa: CATMRNTEAFF
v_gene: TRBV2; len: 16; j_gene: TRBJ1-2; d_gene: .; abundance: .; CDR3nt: TGTGCCAGAGAATCCGGGACGGACATTAATAACTATGGCTACACCTTC; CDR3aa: CARESGTDINNYGYTF
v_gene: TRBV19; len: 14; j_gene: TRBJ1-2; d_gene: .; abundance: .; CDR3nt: TGTGCCAGTAGTTACGACAGACTGGACTATGGCTACACCTTC; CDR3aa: CASSYDRLDYGYTF
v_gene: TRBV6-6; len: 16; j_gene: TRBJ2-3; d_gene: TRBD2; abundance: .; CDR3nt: TGTGCCAGCAGGGGACTAGCGGGGGGGCGGACAGATACGCAGTATTTT; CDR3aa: CASRGLAGGRTDTQYF
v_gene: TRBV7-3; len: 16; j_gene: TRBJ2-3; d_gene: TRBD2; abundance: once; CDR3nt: TGTGCCAGCAGCCCGCGGACTAGCGGGAGGGGGGATACGCAGTATTTT; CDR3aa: CASSPRTSGRGDTQYF
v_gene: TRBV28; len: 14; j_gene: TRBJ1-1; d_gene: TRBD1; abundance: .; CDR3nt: TGTGCCACTGGGACAGAGGGGGTATTCACTGAAGCTTTCTTT; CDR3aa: CATGTEGVFTEAFF
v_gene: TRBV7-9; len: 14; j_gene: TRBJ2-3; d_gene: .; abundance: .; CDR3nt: TGTGCCAGCAGCCCTCCCGGGAGCACAGATACGCAGTATTTT; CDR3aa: CASSPPGSTDTQYF
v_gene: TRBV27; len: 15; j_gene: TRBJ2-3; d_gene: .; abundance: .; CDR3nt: TGTGCCAGCAGTTCAGACAGTAAACTCACAGATACGCAGTATTTT; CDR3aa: CASSSDSKLTDTQYF
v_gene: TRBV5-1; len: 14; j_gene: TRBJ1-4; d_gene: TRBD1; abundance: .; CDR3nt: TGCGCCAGCAGCTTTGACAGGGTGGAAGAAAAACTGTTTTTT; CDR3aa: CASSFDRVEEKLFF